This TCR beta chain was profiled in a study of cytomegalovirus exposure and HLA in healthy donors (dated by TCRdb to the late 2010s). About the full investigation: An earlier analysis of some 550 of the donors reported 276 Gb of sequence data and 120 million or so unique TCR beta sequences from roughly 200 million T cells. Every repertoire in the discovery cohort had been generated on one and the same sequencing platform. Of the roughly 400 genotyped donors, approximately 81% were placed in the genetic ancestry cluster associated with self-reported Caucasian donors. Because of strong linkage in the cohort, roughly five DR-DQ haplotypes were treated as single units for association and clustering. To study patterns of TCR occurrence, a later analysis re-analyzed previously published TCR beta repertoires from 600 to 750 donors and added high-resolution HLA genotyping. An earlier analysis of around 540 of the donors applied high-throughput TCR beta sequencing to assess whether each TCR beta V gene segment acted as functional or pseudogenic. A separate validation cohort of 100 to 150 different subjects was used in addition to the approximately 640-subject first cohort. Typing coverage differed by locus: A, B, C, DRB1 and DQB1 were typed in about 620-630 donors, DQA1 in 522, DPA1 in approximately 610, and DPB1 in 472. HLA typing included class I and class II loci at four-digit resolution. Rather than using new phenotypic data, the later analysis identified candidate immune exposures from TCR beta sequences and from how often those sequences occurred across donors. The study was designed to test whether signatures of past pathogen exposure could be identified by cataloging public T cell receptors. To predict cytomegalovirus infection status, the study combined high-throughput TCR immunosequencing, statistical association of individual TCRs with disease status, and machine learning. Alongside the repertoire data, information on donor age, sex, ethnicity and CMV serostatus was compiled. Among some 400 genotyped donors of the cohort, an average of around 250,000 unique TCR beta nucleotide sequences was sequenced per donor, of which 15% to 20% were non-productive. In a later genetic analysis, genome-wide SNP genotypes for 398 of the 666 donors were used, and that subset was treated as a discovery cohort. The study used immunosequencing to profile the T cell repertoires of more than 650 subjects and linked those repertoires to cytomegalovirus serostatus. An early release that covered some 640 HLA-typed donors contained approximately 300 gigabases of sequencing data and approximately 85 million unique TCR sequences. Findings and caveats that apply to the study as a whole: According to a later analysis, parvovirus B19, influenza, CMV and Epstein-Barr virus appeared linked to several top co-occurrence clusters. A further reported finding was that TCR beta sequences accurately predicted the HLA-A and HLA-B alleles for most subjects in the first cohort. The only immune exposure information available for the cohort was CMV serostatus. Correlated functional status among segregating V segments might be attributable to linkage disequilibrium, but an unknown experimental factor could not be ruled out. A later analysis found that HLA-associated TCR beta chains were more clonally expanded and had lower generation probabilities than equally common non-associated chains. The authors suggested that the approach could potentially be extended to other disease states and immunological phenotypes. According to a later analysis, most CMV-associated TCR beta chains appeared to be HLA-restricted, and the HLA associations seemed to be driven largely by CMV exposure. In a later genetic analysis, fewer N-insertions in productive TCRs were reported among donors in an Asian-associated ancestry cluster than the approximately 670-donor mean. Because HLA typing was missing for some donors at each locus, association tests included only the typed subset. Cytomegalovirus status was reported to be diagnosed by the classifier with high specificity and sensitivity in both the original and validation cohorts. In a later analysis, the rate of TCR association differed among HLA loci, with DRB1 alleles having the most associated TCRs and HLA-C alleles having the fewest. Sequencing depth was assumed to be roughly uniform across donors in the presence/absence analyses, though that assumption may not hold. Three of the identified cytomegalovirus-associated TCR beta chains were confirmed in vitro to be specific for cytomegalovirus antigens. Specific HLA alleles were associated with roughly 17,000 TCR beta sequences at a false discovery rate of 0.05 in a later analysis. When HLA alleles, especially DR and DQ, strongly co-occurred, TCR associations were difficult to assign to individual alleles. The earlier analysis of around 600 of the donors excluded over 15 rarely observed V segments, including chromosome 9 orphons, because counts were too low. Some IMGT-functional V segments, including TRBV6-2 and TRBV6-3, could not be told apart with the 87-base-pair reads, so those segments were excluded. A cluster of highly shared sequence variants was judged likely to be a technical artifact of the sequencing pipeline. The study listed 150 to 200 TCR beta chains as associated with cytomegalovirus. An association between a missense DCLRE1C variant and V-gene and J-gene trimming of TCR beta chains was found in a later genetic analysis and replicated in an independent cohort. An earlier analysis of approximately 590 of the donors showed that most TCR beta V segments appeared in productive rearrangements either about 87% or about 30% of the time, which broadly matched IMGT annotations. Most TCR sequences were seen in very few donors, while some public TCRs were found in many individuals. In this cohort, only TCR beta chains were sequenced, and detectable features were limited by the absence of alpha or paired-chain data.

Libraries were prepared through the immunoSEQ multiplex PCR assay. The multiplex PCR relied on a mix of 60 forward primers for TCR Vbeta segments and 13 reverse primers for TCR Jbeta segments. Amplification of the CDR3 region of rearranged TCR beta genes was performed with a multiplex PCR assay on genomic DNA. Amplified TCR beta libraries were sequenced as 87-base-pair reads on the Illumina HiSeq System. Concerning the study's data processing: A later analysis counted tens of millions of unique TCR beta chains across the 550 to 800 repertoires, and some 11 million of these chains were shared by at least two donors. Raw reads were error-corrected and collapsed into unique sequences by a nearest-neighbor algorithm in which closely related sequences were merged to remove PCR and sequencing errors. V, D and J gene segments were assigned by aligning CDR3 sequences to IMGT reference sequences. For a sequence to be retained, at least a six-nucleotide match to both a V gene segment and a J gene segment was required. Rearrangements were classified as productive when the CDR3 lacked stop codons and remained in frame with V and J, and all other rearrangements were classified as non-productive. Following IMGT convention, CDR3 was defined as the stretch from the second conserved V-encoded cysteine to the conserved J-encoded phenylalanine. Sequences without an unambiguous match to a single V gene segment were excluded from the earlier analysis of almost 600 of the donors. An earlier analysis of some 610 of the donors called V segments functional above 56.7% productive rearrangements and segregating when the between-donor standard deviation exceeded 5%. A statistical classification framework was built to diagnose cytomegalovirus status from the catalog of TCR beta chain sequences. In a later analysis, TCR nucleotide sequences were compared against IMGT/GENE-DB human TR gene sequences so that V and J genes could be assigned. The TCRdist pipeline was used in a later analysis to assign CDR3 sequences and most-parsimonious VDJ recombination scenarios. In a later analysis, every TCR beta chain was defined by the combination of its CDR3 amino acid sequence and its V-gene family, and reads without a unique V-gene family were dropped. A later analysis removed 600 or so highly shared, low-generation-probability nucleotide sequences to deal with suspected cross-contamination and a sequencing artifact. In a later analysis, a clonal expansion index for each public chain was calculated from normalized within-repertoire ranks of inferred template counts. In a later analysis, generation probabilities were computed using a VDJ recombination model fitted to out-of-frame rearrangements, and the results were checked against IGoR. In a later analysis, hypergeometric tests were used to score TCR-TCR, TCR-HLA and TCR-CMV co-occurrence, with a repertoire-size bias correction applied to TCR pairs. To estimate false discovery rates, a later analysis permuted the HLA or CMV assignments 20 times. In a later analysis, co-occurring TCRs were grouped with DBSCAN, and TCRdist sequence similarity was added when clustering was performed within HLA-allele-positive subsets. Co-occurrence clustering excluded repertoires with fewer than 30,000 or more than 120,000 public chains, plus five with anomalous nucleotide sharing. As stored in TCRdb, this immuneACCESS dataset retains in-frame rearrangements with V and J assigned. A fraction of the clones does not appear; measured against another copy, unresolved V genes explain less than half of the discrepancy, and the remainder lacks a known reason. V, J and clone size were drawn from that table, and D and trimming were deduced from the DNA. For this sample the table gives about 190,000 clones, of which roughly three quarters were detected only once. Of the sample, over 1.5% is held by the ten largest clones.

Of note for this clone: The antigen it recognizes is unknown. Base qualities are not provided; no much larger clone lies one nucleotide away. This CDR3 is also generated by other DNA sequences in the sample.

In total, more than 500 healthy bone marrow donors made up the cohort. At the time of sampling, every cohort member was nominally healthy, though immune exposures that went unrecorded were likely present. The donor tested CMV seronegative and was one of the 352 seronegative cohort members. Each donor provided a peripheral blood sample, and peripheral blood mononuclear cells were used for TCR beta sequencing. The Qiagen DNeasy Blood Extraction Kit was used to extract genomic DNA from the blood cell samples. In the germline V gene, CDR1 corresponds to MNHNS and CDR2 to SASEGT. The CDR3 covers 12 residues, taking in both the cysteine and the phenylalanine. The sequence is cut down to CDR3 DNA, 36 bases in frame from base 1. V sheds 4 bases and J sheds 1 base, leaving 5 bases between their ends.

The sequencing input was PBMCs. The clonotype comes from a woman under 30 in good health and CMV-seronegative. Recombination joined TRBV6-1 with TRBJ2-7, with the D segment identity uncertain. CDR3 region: CASSAGSYEQYF. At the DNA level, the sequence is TGTGCCAGCAGTGCCGGGTCCTACGAGCAGTACTTC.